This T cell receptor beta chain is drawn from a study of cytomegalovirus exposure and HLA in healthy donors. Study-wide points: Researchers counted roughly 150 TCR beta chains as cytomegalovirus-associated.

Trimming took off 7 bases at V and 1 base at J, with 11 bases between the two ends. The CDR3 is made up of 13 amino acids. The germline gives CDR1 WSHSY, CDR2 SAAADI. To note about this clone: Its antigen is not known.

Researchers ran the PCR with 60 Vbeta and 13 Jbeta primers. Assay used: immunoSEQ multiplex PCR; TCRdb lists only in-frame clones, some missing. The sample records some 100,000 clones, roughly 83% being singletons. Sample: PBMCs. The sequence was obtained from a female donor in good health and CMV-seropositive. The chain has TRBV10-2 and TRBJ2-7; D is perhaps TRBD2 (6 bases). CDR3 in amino acids: CASIGDSSYEQYF. CDR3 sequence (DNA): TGCGCCAGCATAGGGGACTCGTCCTACGAGCAGTACTTC.